The 12 T cell receptor beta chains presented below share a single source sample, sequenced in a study of response to subunit inactivated influenza vaccine. TCRdb re-derived calls from the RT-PCR reads in MiXCR, one entry per CDR3 protein. The repertoire holds approximately 520,000 distinct CDR3 sequences, with 15% to 20% as singletons. Material: CD4+ T cells sorted from PBMCs, obtained roughly 24 months after vaccination. The receptors originated from a man between 50 and 70 years old who received an inactivated influenza vaccine.

This clonotype was counted once. This rearrangement joins TRBV15 to TRBJ1-2; D is undetermined. Trimming removed 0 bases at V and 3 bases at J, with 8 bases between. This CDR3 contains 14 residues. CDR1 LNHNV and CDR2 YYDKDF come from the germline V gene (reference sequence). CDR3 nucleotide sequence: TGTGCCACCAGCAGAGATAGTAACCACTATGGCTACACCTTC. This sequence encodes CATSRDSNHYGYTF. Complete variable domain (other parts from reference TRBV15 and TRBJ1-2): DAMVIQNPRYQVTQFGKPVTLSCSQTLNHNVMYWYQQKSSQAPKLLFHYYDKDFNNEADTPDNFQSRRPNTSFCFLDIRSPGLGDTAMYLCATSRDSNHYGYTFGSGTRLTVV.

This clonotype was counted at least ten times. The chain combines TRBV28 with TRBJ2-3, with TRBD1 identical over 7 bases. The CDR3 length is 15 residues. Looked up from germline, CDR1 is MDHEN and CDR2 is SYDVKM. The junction had 7 bases not matched to a gene; V was cut back by 4 bases and J by 3 bases. The CDR3 nucleotides are TGTGCCAGCAGTTCGACAGGGTCGCGAACAGATACGCAGTATTTT. It is translated as CASSSTGSRTDTQYF.

This clonotype has a handful of counts. The chain employs TRBV12-3 or TRBV12-4 and TRBJ2-7, with 9 positions matching TRBD1. Trimming removed 5 bases from V and 2 bases from J; junction bases left unmatched: 4. This CDR3 is built from 14 residues. CDR3 DNA: TGTGCCAGCAGTCGACAGGGGGGACCCTACGAGCAGTACTTC. Translation: CASSRQGGPYEQYF.

This chain links TRBV6-5 with TRBJ1-4; D not resolved. Germline lookup yields CDR1 MNHEY and CDR2 SVGAGI. V dropped 6 bases and J dropped 9 bases, with 8 bases sitting between them. The CDR3 contains 11 residues. The CDR3 here is CASRDRQKLFF. Written as DNA, the CDR3 is TGTGCCAGCAGAGACCGGCAAAAACTGTTTTTT.

This clonotype was detected only a few times. V is TRBV20-1 and J is TRBJ2-1; TRBD2 matches at 11 bases. In germline, CDR1 is DFQATT, CDR2 SNEGSKA (reference sequence). The ends lost 1 base at V and 0 bases at J; junction bases unmatched: 2. This CDR3 is 16 amino acids long. CDR3: CSARVAGGTSYNEQFF. The CDR3 bases are TGCAGTGCTAGAGTAGCGGGAGGGACCTCCTACAATGAGCAGTTCTTC.

This clonotype was seen a handful of times. The rearrangement links TRBV20-1 to TRBJ2-3; D may correspond to TRBD1 or TRBD2 (7 bases each). V was clipped by 1 base and J by 5 bases, with 19 bases between them. The CDR3 sequence is 16 residues long. Germline assignment: CDR1 DFQATT and CDR2 SNEGSKA (reference sequence). The CDR3 nucleotides are TGCAGTGCTAGAGTTCAGGGGGGGGGCTCTTTAGATACGCAGTATTTT. As protein: CSARVQGGGSLDTQYF.

The chain combines TRBV12-3 or TRBV12-4 with TRBJ2-2, with 15 bases that match TRBD2. The CDR3 spans 16 residues. The ends lost 7 bases at V and 6 bases at J; junction bases unmatched: 6. DNA for the CDR3: TGTGCCAGCACCGGACTAGCGGGGGGGTGGGCCGGGGAGCTGTTTTTT. Translating it yields CASTGLAGGWAGELFF.

This clonotype came up a few times. The rearrangement joins TRBV7-2 to TRBJ1-1; D possibly corresponds to TRBD1 (6 bases). V dropped 5 bases and J dropped 5 bases, with 12 bases sitting between them. Germline assignment: CDR1 SGHTA and CDR2 FQGNSA. The CDR3 length is 13 residues. The CDR3 reads CASSTTGYTEAFF. In DNA, the CDR3 is TGTGCCAGCAGCACCACAGGGTATACTGAAGCTTTCTTT.

The chain couples TRBV18 to TRBJ2-1; TRBD1 matches 7 bases. V was pared by 3 bases and J by 5 bases, with 7 bases of the junction left unmatched. Germline V gene lookup returns CDR1 KGHSH and CDR2 LQKENI. The CDR3 spans 15 residues. The CDR3 loop reads CASSPGRDSNNEQFF. CDR3 DNA sequence: TGTGCCAGCTCACCCGGAAGGGACAGCAACAATGAGCAGTTCTTC.

The J gene is TRBJ1-2, the V gene TRBV5-6, with TRBD1 identical over 8 bases. CDR3 length: 14 residues. V shed 2 bases, J shed 8 bases, and the junction held 8 bases outside the gene matches. Germline V gene lookup returns CDR1 SGHDT and CDR2 YYEEEE. The DNA of the CDR3 is TGTGCCAGCAGCTTCGGGGCAGGGGGCGCGGGCTACACCTTC. It translates to CASSFGAGGAGYTF.

The chain is built from TRBV12-3 or TRBV12-4 and TRBJ2-3, with D unclear. V lost 5 bases to trimming and J lost 4 bases, with 10 bases between them. The CDR3 consists of 13 residues. As DNA, the CDR3 is TGTGCCAGCAGTGGGATTTTTTCAGATACGCAGTATTTT. This gives the protein CASSGIFSDTQYF.

This clonotype has a handful of counts. The chain carries TRBV20-1 and TRBJ1-5; TRBD1 matches at 8 bases. The CDR3 is 13 amino acids. Losses at the gene ends were 5 bases for V and 4 bases for J; bases not matched to a gene: 4. The V gene's germline CDR1 is DFQATT and CDR2 SNEGSKA (reference sequence). The CDR3 DNA sequence: TGCAGTGCTGGGACAGGAGGGAATCAGCCCCAGCATTTT. Translating it yields CSAGTGGNQPQHF.